Below, 11 T cell receptor beta chains from the same sample are listed, as sequenced in a study of shared clonotypes between healthy human individuals. Data came from immunoSEQ multiplex PCR; TCRdb stores just in-frame clones and leaves some out. This table holds around 2.3 million clones, roughly 95% found once. Sequenced: naive CD4+ T cells sorted from blood. The subset: CD45RA+ positively selected. These receptors originate from a man between 18 and 29 years old in good health.

The J gene is TRBJ2-3, the V gene TRBV19, with 14 bases that match TRBD2. The V segment lost 6 bases and the J segment 4 bases; nucleotides outside the gene matches: 6. CDR1 and CDR2 (germline): LNHDA, SQIVND (reference sequence). CDR3 length: 16 amino acids. DNA for the CDR3: TGTGCCAGTAGGCGACTAGCGGGAGGGTCGGCAGATACGCAGTATTTT. Translating it yields CASRRLAGGSADTQYF.

Concerning this clone: Distinct nucleotide sequences in the sample also encode this CDR3. The chain links TRBV5-1 to TRBJ1-6, with a possible D match to TRBD1 (5 bases). In germline, CDR1 is SGHRS, CDR2 YFSETQ. The V and J ends lost 4 bases and 7 bases respectively, with 6 bases between them. The CDR3 length is 12 residues. In nucleotides, the CDR3 is TGCGCCAGCAGCAGGGACAATTCACCCCTCCACTTT. This translates into CASSRDNSPLHF.

The CDR3, as DNA: TGTGCCAGCGGGCTTAATCAGCCCCAGCATTTT. It codes for CASGLNQPQHF. J is TRBJ1-5 and V is TRBV27; D uncertain. Germline values: CDR1 MNHEY, CDR2 SMNVEV (reference sequence). There are 11 residues in the CDR3. V lost 8 bases, J lost 4 bases, and 6 bases lay in between.

J is TRBJ2-7 and V is TRBV28, with D possibly being TRBD2 (6 bases). Germline lookup yields CDR1 MDHEN and CDR2 SYDVKM. The CDR3 is made up of 14 amino acids. Trimming took off 2 bases at V and 1 base at J, with 9 bases between the two ends. For the CDR3, the DNA is TGTGCCAGCAGTTTAGGAGGGAAGTCCTACGAGCAGTACTTC. Amino acid sequence: CASSLGGKSYEQYF. Using reference TRBV28 and TRBJ2-7 for the parts outside the CDR3, the full variable domain is DVKVTQSSRYLVKRTGEKVFLECVQDMDHENMFWYRQDPGLGLRLIYFSYDVKMKEKGDIPEGYSVSREKKERFSLILESASTNQTSMYLCASSLGGKSYEQYFGPGTRLTVT.

About this clone itself: Within the sample, other DNA sequences also encode this same CDR3. The rearrangement joins TRBV29-1 to TRBJ2-1; D is perhaps TRBD2 (5 bases). The V end lost 0 bases, the J end lost 2 bases, and 11 bases lay between the germline ends. Germline CDR1 reads SQVTM; CDR2 reads ANQGSEA. The CDR3 sequence is 15 residues long. The CDR3 spells CSVEDRGLPYNEQFF. The CDR3 DNA is TGCAGCGTTGAAGATCGGGGATTACCCTACAATGAGCAGTTCTTC.

The gene calls are TRBV5-4 and TRBJ2-7; 10 bases agree with TRBD2. Germline CDR1 is SGHNT and CDR2 is YYREEE (reference sequence). The length of the CDR3 is 15 residues. V lost 1 base, J lost 4 bases, and 5 bases stayed unmatched. The CDR3 region has the DNA TGTGCCAGCAGCTTGAGCGGGGGGGCCAGTTACGAGCAGTACTTC. Translating gives CASSLSGGASYEQYF.

This clone was observed a single time. The CDR3 coding sequence is TGTGCCAGCAGTGCCAGAATCATGAACACTGAAGCTTTCTTT. As protein: CASSARIMNTEAFF. The genes are TRBV6-1 and TRBJ1-1; D is undetermined. The germline gives CDR1 MNHNS, CDR2 SASEGT. CDR3 length equals 14 residues. V lost 4 bases to trimming and J lost 0 bases, with 9 bases between them.

The table lists this clone with a few counts. This chain uses TRBV7-9 with TRBJ2-5; D call uncertain. V gave up 5 bases and J gave up 1 base, with 8 bases separating them. In germline, CDR1 is SEHNR, CDR2 FQNEAQ (reference sequence). The CDR3 totals 13 residues. The CDR3: CASSHSLQETQYF. CDR3 nucleotides: TGTGCCAGCAGCCACAGCCTCCAAGAGACCCAGTACTTC.

The chain joins TRBV19 to TRBJ1-1, with D perhaps matching TRBD1 (5 bases). The germline V and J ends were trimmed by 3 bases and 2 bases, with 7 bases remaining between them. The CDR3 spans 13 residues. Germline CDR1 and CDR2: LNHDA and SQIVND (reference sequence). Here the CDR3 reads CASSMRGNTEAFF. CDR3 DNA sequence: TGTGCCAGTAGTATGCGGGGCAACACTGAAGCTTTCTTT. Supplemented by reference TRBV19 and TRBJ1-1, the full variable domain reads DGGITQSPKYLFRKEGQNVTLSCEQNLNHDAMYWYRQDPGQGLRLIYYSQIVNDFQKGDIAEGYSVSREKKESFPLTVTSAQKNPTAFYLCASSMRGNTEAFFGQGTRLTVV.

This clone was seen more than once but under ten times. J is TRBJ1-6 and V is TRBV6-4; D not certain. V was trimmed by 2 bases and J by 5 bases, leaving 7 bases between them. The germline gives CDR1 MRHNA, CDR2 SNTAGT. This CDR3 spans 14 amino acids. The CDR3 reads CASSDRADNSPLHF. In DNA form, the CDR3 reads TGTGCCAGCAGTGACAGGGCCGATAATTCACCCCTCCACTTT.

In the case of this clone: The sample has other DNA sequences that encode this CDR3 too. The chain recombines TRBV14 with TRBJ2-5, with D unresolved. CDR1 is SGHDN and CDR2 is FVKESK in the germline V gene. V gave up 4 bases and J gave up 5 bases, with 5 bases separating them. This CDR3 spans 11 amino acids. The DNA for the CDR3 is TGTGCCAGCAGCCCCGGGGAGACCCAGTACTTC. Encoded protein: CASSPGETQYF.